This section outlines one T cell receptor beta chain sequence together with its context. Looked up from germline, CDR1 is WSHSY and CDR2 is SAAADI. The CDR3 loop spans 13 amino acids. The V gene end was trimmed by 10 bases and the J gene end by 7 bases; junction bases not matched to a gene: 7. This entry is derived from a study of blood T cell repertoires in COVID-19. Study overall: The United States, Italy and Spain were the sources of the acute and convalescent COVID-19 samples.

Per the study methods: The assay estimated nucleated cells by amplifying reference gene primers. Some clones are missing from TCRdb's copy, which holds only in-frame ones; the method was immunoSEQ multiplex PCR. That table furnishes V, J and clone size, whereas the DNA furnished D and trimming. This sample has some 110,000 clones, with 65% to 85% found just once. The sequence derives from a woman aged 70-85 years with acute or convalescent COVID-19. The chain links TRBV10-2 to TRBJ2-3; 11 nucleotides line up with TRBD2. The sample was peripheral blood. The CDR3 is CATSSGGPNTQYF. The CDR3, as DNA: TGCGCCACTTCTAGCGGGGGGCCCAATACGCAGTATTTT.